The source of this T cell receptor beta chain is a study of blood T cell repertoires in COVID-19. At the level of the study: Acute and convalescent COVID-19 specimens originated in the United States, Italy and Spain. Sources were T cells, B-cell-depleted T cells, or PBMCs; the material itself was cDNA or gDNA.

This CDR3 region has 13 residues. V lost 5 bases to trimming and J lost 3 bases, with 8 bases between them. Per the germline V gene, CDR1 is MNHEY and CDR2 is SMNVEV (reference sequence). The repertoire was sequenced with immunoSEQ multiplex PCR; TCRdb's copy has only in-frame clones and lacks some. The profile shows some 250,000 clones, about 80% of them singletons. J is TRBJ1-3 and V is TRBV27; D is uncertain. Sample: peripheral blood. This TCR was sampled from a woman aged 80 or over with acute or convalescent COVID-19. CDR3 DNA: TGTGCCAGCAGTCTGACTAGTGGAAACACCATATATTTT. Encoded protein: CASSLTSGNTIYF.